The 23 T cell receptor beta chains below all came from one sample that was sequenced in a study of T-cell memory formation after mild COVID-19. MiXCR, applied by TCRdb to the 5' RACE reads, yields one record per CDR3 protein. The table includes some 210,000 distinct CDR3 sequences, over 9.5% detected once. What was sequenced was PBMCs or a T cell subset sorted from them (not recorded which). The receptors come from a man between 18 and 35 years old who had mild COVID-19 (a few samples of this study predate the infection). Cell type and time point are not known.

This clonotype was counted between two and nine times. The V gene is TRBV9, the J gene TRBJ2-7; TRBD2 aligns across 10 bases. Germline V gene lookup returns CDR1 SGDLS and CDR2 YYNGEE. Losses at the gene ends were 0 bases for V and 0 bases for J; bases not matched to a gene: 0. CDR3 length: 15 residues. This chain's CDR3 is CASSVGTSGSYEQYF. DNA of the CDR3: TGTGCCAGCAGCGTAGGGACTAGCGGCTCCTACGAGCAGTACTTC.

This clonotype was picked up a small number of times. This rearrangement joins TRBV20-1 to TRBJ2-7; either TRBD1 or TRBD2 may fit D (6 bases each). The CDR3 length is 14 residues. The germline V gene has CDR1 DFQATT and CDR2 SNEGSKA (reference sequence). The germline V and J ends were trimmed by 3 bases and 7 bases, with 19 bases remaining between them. The CDR3 DNA follows: TGCAGTGCTAGTTCCCGGAGGGGGGCGGAGGAGCAGTACTTC. Residues: CSASSRRGAEEQYF.

This clonotype was seen many times. The chain uses TRBV5-6 and TRBJ2-3, with 7 bases fitting TRBD1. J was trimmed by 2 bases and V by 3 bases; bases with no gene match: 3. CDR3 size: 14 residues. Germline values: CDR1 SGHDT, CDR2 YYEEEE. CDR3 sequence: CASSYQGDTDTQYF. Written as DNA, the CDR3 is TGTGCCAGCAGCTACCAGGGGGACACAGATACGCAGTATTTT.

This clonotype has ten or more counts. The CDR3 bases are TGTGCCAGCAGCGGTGACAGCACAGATACGCAGTATTTT. This encodes CASSGDSTDTQYF. The chain joins TRBV7-6 to TRBJ2-3; the D is unclear. Germline V gives CDR1 SGHVS, CDR2 FNYEAQ. V dropped 5 bases and J dropped 0 bases, with 6 bases sitting between them. The length of the CDR3 is 13 residues.

Concerning this clonotype: With a much larger clone just one base away, this may be a read error. The CDR3: CASSFVGAYEQYF. DNA of the CDR3: TGTGCCAGCAGCTTCGTTGGGGCCTACGAGCAGTACTTC. The rearrangement links TRBV14 to TRBJ2-7; unclear D gene. This CDR3 has 13 residues. Trimming stripped 5 bases from V and 2 bases from J, with 10 bases between. Germline values: CDR1 SGHDN, CDR2 FVKESK.

This clonotype was seen ten or more times. The chain couples TRBV5-1 to TRBJ2-7; the D gene is possibly TRBD1 (5 bases). From germline, CDR1 is SGHRS and CDR2 YFSETQ. The CDR3 runs to 13 residues. Deletions cut 1 base from V and 3 bases from J, with 8 bases between. This CDR3 is CASSLNTGYEQYV. CDR3 coding DNA: TGCGCCAGCAGCTTGAATACAGGCTACGAGCAGTACGTC.

This clonotype was detected a few times. V usage is TRBV4-2 and J usage is TRBJ2-3; 10 nucleotides match TRBD2. With 1 base clipped from V and 2 bases from J, the junction kept 6 bases outside the gene matches. The CDR3 contains 17 residues. Germline lookup yields CDR1 LGHNA and CDR2 YNFKEQ. The CDR3 nucleotides read TGTGCCAGCAGCCAAGTAGTAGCGGGGGGCCTCACAGATACGCAGTATTTT. Protein product: CASSQVVAGGLTDTQYF.

V usage is TRBV7-9 and J usage is TRBJ2-5, with 13 bases aligning to TRBD2. The germline V gene has CDR1 SEHNR and CDR2 FQNEAQ (reference sequence). This CDR3 region has 16 residues. V lost 5 bases, J lost 0 bases, and 3 bases stayed unmatched. CDR3 coding DNA: TGTGCCAGCAGCATCGGACTAGCGGGGGACCAAGAGACCCAGTACTTC. Its translation: CASSIGLAGDQETQYF.

This clonotype was seen more than once but under ten times. The genes are TRBV7-3 and TRBJ2-2; perhaps TRBD2 as D (5 bases). CDR3 size: 15 residues. CDR1 and CDR2 from the germline V gene are SGHTA and FQGTGA. V lost 2 bases, J lost 1 base, and 8 bases lay in between. CDR3 residues: CASSLLRGNTGELFF. Written as DNA, the CDR3 is TGTGCCAGCAGCTTACTACGGGGGAACACCGGGGAGCTGTTTTTT.

The chain is built from TRBV18 and TRBJ1-1; D not certain. Trimming took 1 base from V and 1 from J, leaving 7 bases between them. The CDR3 contains 14 residues. Germline V gene data show CDR1 as KGHSH and CDR2 as LQKENI. Written as DNA, the CDR3 is TGTGCCAGCTCACCACGGGCGGAGAACACTGAAGCTTTCTTT. This sequence encodes CASSPRAENTEAFF.

The chain carries TRBV6-5 and TRBJ1-2; TRBD1 agrees at 8 bases. Germline V gene data show CDR1 as MNHEY and CDR2 as SVGAGI. V shed 10 bases, J shed 6 bases, and the junction held 7 bases outside the gene matches. CDR3 length: 12 amino acids. CDR3 DNA sequence: TGTGCCACCCAGGACAGGGCAGATGGCTACACCTTC. Amino acids: CATQDRADGYTF.

The genes are TRBV20-1 and TRBJ2-3, with 8 bases that match TRBD2. The germline CDR1 and CDR2 sequences are DFQATT and SNEGSKA (reference sequence). J was trimmed by 12 bases and V by 6 bases; bases with no gene match: 8. The CDR3 consists of 11 residues. Written as DNA, the CDR3 is TGCAGTGCGGATACGGGGGGGCCCCAGTATTTT. Protein sequence: CSADTGGPQYF.

This clonotype has a count of ten or more. The V gene is TRBV27, the J gene TRBJ2-2, with D uncertain. Germline CDR1 is MNHEY and CDR2 is SMNVEV (reference sequence). This CDR3 has 13 residues. The ends were cut back, 5 bases at V and 2 bases at J, with 6 bases in the middle. Here the CDR3 DNA reads TGTGCCAGCAGTGCCATAAACACCGGGGAGCTGTTTTTT. Translating it yields CASSAINTGELFF.

The chain's CDR3 is CASRSPGQGASGELFF. In nucleotides, the CDR3 is TGTGCCAGCAGAAGTCCGGGACAGGGGGCCAGCGGGGAGCTGTTTTTT. The rearrangement uses TRBV7-2 and TRBJ2-2, with 12 nucleotides matching TRBD1. Germline-derived CDR1 and CDR2 are SGHTA and FQGNSA. The CDR3 is made up of 16 amino acids. Losses at the gene ends were 6 bases for V and 7 bases for J; bases not matched to a gene: 9. Full variable domain (remainder filled in from reference TRBV7-2 and TRBJ2-2): GAGVSQSPSNKVTEKGKDVELRCDPISGHTALYWYRQSLGQGLEFLIYFQGNSAPDKSGLPSDRFSAERTGGSVSTLTIQRTQQEDSAVYLCASRSPGQGASGELFFGEGSRLTVL.

Many counts were recorded for this clonotype. The chain carries TRBV4-3 and TRBJ2-7; no reliable D call. This CDR3 comprises 13 residues. Germline CDR1 and CDR2: LGHNA and YSLEER. V shed 0 bases and J shed 2 bases, with 5 bases lying between them. This CDR3 is CASSQDWTYEQYF. The CDR3 DNA reads TGCGCCAGCAGCCAAGATTGGACCTACGAGCAGTACTTC.

The chain links TRBV4-3 to TRBJ2-7; D remains ambiguous. Between the trimmed V and J ends, which lost 3 bases and 3 bases, there was a span of 9 bases. Germline loops: CDR1 LGHNA, CDR2 YSLEER. The CDR3 consists of 13 residues. The CDR3 nucleotides read TGCGCCAGCAGCCAGCACGTGGGCTACGAGCAGTACTTC. Amino acids: CASSQHVGYEQYF.

There are many counts of this clonotype. The CDR3 bases are TGCAGTGCTAGAGTACCGGGACAGTCCCCTGAAGCTTTCTTT. Translation: CSARVPGQSPEAFF. This chain connects TRBV20-1 to TRBJ1-1; 7 nucleotides line up with TRBD1. Trimming removed 1 base from V and 6 bases from J; junction bases left unmatched: 8. The germline gives CDR1 DFQATT, CDR2 SNEGSKA (reference sequence). This CDR3 spans 14 amino acids.

This clonotype turned up a few times. The chain links TRBV6-2 or TRBV6-3 to TRBJ2-1; TRBD1 or TRBD2 may be the D gene (6 bases each). CDR1 MNHEY and CDR2 SVGEGT come from the germline V gene. V gave up 7 bases and J gave up 6 bases, with 13 bases separating them. The CDR3 has 13 residues. Here the CDR3 reads CASKPRGANEQFF. The CDR3 nucleotides are TGTGCCAGCAAACCAAGGGGGGCCAATGAGCAGTTCTTC.

CDR3 coding DNA: TGCGCCAGCAGCTTGGCCCGGCCCCTGGACGAGCAGTACTTC. Translation gives CASSLARPLDEQYF. The chain uses TRBV5-1 and TRBJ2-7; D call uncertain. Trimming shortened V by 0 bases and J by 5 bases, and 12 bases separated the two germline ends. Per germline, CDR1 SGHRS and CDR2 YFSETQ. The CDR3 covers 14 residues.

This clonotype was counted only a few times. V and J are TRBV4-3 and TRBJ2-2, with 7 bases lining up with TRBD2. J was trimmed by 2 bases and V by 2 bases; bases with no gene match: 5. This CDR3 spans 16 amino acids. CDR1 is LGHNA and CDR2 is YSLEER in the germline V gene. The CDR3 protein is CASSQLTSPNTGELFF. CDR3 DNA sequence: TGCGCCAGCAGCCAATTGACTAGCCCAAACACCGGGGAGCTGTTTTTT.

This rearrangement joins TRBV5-1 to TRBJ2-7; D gene ambiguous. The germline V gene has CDR1 SGHRS and CDR2 YFSETQ. V shed 0 bases and J shed 0 bases, with 4 bases lying between them. This CDR3 region has 13 residues. The CDR3 reads CASSLAASYEQYF. The CDR3 DNA is TGCGCCAGCAGCTTGGCAGCCTCCTACGAGCAGTACTTC.

In DNA, the CDR3 is TGCAGTGCTAGCTCTCGTGGGGTGGGCTATGGCTACACCTTC. Translation: CSASSRGVGYGYTF. The chain uses TRBV20-1 and TRBJ1-2; D uncertain. The V and J ends lost 3 bases and 4 bases respectively, with 15 bases between them. Per germline, CDR1 DFQATT and CDR2 SNEGSKA (reference sequence). The CDR3 has 14 residues.

This chain joins TRBV5-1 and TRBJ2-5, with TRBD2 identical over 9 bases. V lost 4 bases to trimming and J lost 4 bases; unmatched junction nucleotides: 14. CDR1 and CDR2 (germline): SGHRS, YFSETQ. This CDR3 spans 17 amino acids. CDR3 loop: CASSLLGGGVGRETQYF. As DNA, the CDR3 is TGCGCCAGCAGCCTTCTGGGCGGGGGGGTCGGAAGAGAGACCCAGTACTTC.